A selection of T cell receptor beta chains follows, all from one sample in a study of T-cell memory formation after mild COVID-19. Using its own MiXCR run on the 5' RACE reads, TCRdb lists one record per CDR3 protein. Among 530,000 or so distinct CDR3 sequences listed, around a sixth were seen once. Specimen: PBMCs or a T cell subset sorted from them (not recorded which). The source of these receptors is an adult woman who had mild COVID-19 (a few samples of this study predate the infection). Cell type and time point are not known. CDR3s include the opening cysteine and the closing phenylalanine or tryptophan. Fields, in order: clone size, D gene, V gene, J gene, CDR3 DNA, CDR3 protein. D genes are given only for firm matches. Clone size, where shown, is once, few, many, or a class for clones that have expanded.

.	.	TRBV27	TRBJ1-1	TGTGCCAGCAGTTTAGCGGCAGGGTTGGGCACTGAAGCTTTCTTT	CASSLAAGLGTEAFF
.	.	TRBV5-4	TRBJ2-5	TGTGCCAGCAGCCCCGGGTCTAGCTACCAAGAGACCCAGTACTTC	CASSPGSSYQETQYF
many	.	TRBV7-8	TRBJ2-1	TGTGCCAGCAGCATGGGTCCTTCGCGATCCTACAATGAGCAGTTCTTC	CASSMGPSRSYNEQFF
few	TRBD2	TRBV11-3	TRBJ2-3	TGTGCCAGCAGTTACCACGGGACTAGCGGTGGCACAGATACGCAGTATTTT	CASSYHGTSGGTDTQYF
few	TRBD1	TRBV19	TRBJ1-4	TGTGCCAGTATGCAGGGACAGGGTAATGAAAAACTGTTTTTT	CASMQGQGNEKLFF
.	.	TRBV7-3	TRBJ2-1	TGTGCCAGCAGCACCTTAGAGAACAATGAGCAGTTCTTC	CASSTLENNEQFF
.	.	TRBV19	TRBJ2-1	TGTGCCAGTAGTACCCCACGTCAGGGGCAGTTCTTC	CASSTPRQGQFF
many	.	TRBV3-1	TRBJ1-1	TGTGCCAGCAGCCCGGATTCGAACACTGAAGCTTTCTTT	CASSPDSNTEAFF
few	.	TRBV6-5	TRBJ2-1	TGTGCCAGCAGTTACTCTGGTAGCGGCAGCTCCTACAATGAGCAGTTCTTC	CASSYSGSGSSYNEQFF
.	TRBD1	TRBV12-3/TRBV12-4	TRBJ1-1	TGTGCCAGCAGTATAGCCCGACAGGGGGAAGCTTTCTTT	CASSIARQGEAFF
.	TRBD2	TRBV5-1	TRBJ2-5	TGCGCCAGCAGCTTGGGGGTGACTAGCGGGCAAGAGACCCAGTACTTC	CASSLGVTSGQETQYF
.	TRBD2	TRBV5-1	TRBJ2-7	TGCGCCAGCAGCTTGGCCCCTTCGGGAGGGGTACACGAGCAGTACTTC	CASSLAPSGGVHEQYF
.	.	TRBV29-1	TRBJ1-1	TGCAGCGTTCAGGGGATGGGCACTGAAGCTTTCTTT	CSVQGMGTEAFF